This T cell receptor (beta chain) was captured in a study of patients and donors after allogeneic stem cell transplantation. Germline lookup yields CDR1 DFQATT and CDR2 SNEGSKA (reference sequence). The CDR3 totals 11 residues. The germline V and J ends were trimmed by 0 bases and 7 bases, with 7 bases remaining between them. This clonotype came up a few times. MiXCR, applied by TCRdb to the RT-PCR reads, yields one record per CDR3 protein. Among roughly 940,000 distinct CDR3 sequences listed, about 20% were seen once. The V and J genes are TRBV20-1 and TRBJ2-7; no clear D gene. The receptor comes from a human donor who was either an allogeneic HSCT recipient or a stem cell or donor lymphocyte infusion donor (not recorded which). It is not recorded whose cells these are; they may come from a transplant donor. The sequencing sample was made of blood, either unsorted or a sorted T cell fraction (not recorded which). CDR3 DNA sequence: TGCAGTGCTAGAGAAGATAGAGAGCAGTACTTC. As protein: CSAREDREQYF.